The 32 T cell receptor beta chains below come from one sample, sequenced in a study of blood T cell repertoires in COVID-19 (TCRdb year 2020). Library preparation employed the immunoSEQ multiplex PCR assay. This is the immuneACCESS table as TCRdb keeps it, with only in-frame sequences that have V and J called. A part of the clones is gone; compared with another copy, unresolved V genes explain less than half, and the rest is unexplained. This sample holds around 39,000 clones; over 80% were observed only once. Around 9.6% of the sample rests with the top ten. Sequencing was carried out using peripheral blood. Source of these receptors: a human donor in a cohort sampled during active COVID-19.

This clone has more than one count but fewer than ten. V and J are TRBV7-2 and TRBJ2-1; D not resolved. There are 12 residues in the CDR3. V was shortened by 5 bases and J by 9 bases, with 11 bases between the two germline ends. The germline gives CDR1 SGHTA, CDR2 FQGNSA. In DNA form, the CDR3 reads TGTGCCAGCAGCCTCGGTGGCGGTGAGCAGTTCTTC. Its protein product is CASSLGGGEQFF.

The chain combines TRBV19 with TRBJ2-2; no firm D call. With 7 bases removed from V and 3 bases from J, the gap between germline ends came to 12 bases. The CDR3 covers 14 residues. Germline CDR1 LNHDA, CDR2 SQIVND (reference sequence). CDR3 DNA sequence: TGTGCCAGTATGGGTAAACGGGACACCGGGGAGCTGTTTTTT. It codes for CASMGKRDTGELFF.

This chain connects TRBV29-1 to TRBJ1-2; 8 nucleotides align to TRBD1. This CDR3 region has 12 residues. Germline-derived CDR1 and CDR2 are SQVTM and ANQGSEA. J lost 6 bases, V lost 7 bases, and 7 bases had no gene match. The CDR3 sequence: CSGLDRANGYTF. CDR3 DNA: TGCAGCGGCCTGGACAGGGCAAATGGCTACACCTTC.

The rearrangement links TRBV19 to TRBJ1-5; perhaps TRBD1 as D (6 bases). V was shortened by 5 bases and J by 5 bases, with 13 bases between the two germline ends. Germline CDR1 LNHDA, CDR2 SQIVND (reference sequence). The CDR3 has 14 amino acids. The CDR3 sequence: CASSAGYRDQPQHF. CDR3 bases: TGTGCCAGTAGTGCCGGTTACAGGGATCAGCCCCAGCATTTT.

The chain has TRBV6-5 and TRBJ1-2, with TRBD1 matching 10 bases. Germline V gives CDR1 MNHEY, CDR2 SVGAGI. This CDR3 comprises 15 residues. The junction had 9 bases not matched to a gene; V was cut back by 4 bases and J by 7 bases. The CDR3: CASSFRTGGHGGYTF. The CDR3 coding sequence is TGTGCCAGCAGTTTCCGGACAGGGGGACATGGTGGCTACACCTTC.

In this sample, this clone turned up a few times. The rearrangement joins TRBV7-9 to TRBJ2-6; weak D call: TRBD2 (5 bases). Germline lookup yields CDR1 SEHNR and CDR2 FQNEAQ (reference sequence). The CDR3 totals 14 residues. V was cut by 10 bases and J by 4 bases, with 14 bases left in between. CDR3 DNA: TGTGCCACACCTCCTGAGGGAGGGGCCAACGTCCTGACTTTC. Translation gives CATPPEGGANVLTF.

This clone was found once. The chain uses TRBV28 and TRBJ1-2; D perhaps matches TRBD1 (5 bases). V shed 6 bases and J shed 6 bases, with 14 bases lying between them. The CDR3 sequence is 13 residues long. From germline, CDR1 is MDHEN and CDR2 SYDVKM. CDR3 nucleotide sequence: TGTGCCAGCAGAAGCGGGGGATCTCATGGCTACACCTTC. This translates into CASRSGGSHGYTF.

V and J are TRBV3-1 (or the pseudogene TRBV3-2) and TRBJ1-2, with TRBD1 matching over 7 bases. CDR1 LGHDT and CDR2 YNNKEL come from the germline V gene (reference sequence). This CDR3 is built from 13 residues. V lost 4 bases and J lost 4; bases outside the gene matches: 3. CDR3 sequence (DNA): TGTGCCAGCAGCCGACAGGGCTCCTATGGCTACACCTTC. Amino acid sequence: CASSRQGSYGYTF.

The chain couples TRBV18 to TRBJ2-2, with 7 positions matching TRBD1. The CDR3 covers 16 residues. Germline CDR1 KGHSH, CDR2 LQKENI. V dropped 1 base and J dropped 0; count of bases not matched to a gene: 2. As DNA, the CDR3 is TGTGCCAGCTCACCACGGGGACAGCCGAACACCGGGGAGCTGTTTTTT. Translation: CASSPRGQPNTGELFF. Full variable domain (remainder filled in from reference TRBV18 and TRBJ2-2): NAGVMQNPRHLVRRRGQEARLRCSPMKGHSHVYWYRQLPEEGLKFMVYLQKENIIDESGMPKERFSAEFPKEGPSILRIQQVVRGDSAAYFCASSPRGQPNTGELFFGEGSRLTVL.

This clone has a single count. The chain uses TRBV15 and TRBJ2-4, with TRBD2 matching over 8 bases. The CDR3 covers 15 residues. V lost 3 bases, J lost 8 bases, and 9 bases stayed unmatched. Germline assignment: CDR1 LNHNV and CDR2 YYDKDF (reference sequence). CDR3 in DNA: TGTGCCACCAGCAGCGGCGCGGGGGGCGGATACATTCAGTACTTC. Protein product: CATSSGAGGGYIQYF.

The V call is TRBV6-5, the J call TRBJ1-1; TRBD1 matches at 7 bases. Per the germline V gene, CDR1 is MNHEY and CDR2 is SVGAGI. V lost 6 bases and J lost 3; bases outside the gene matches: 7. The CDR3 extends over 14 amino acids. The CDR3, as DNA: TGTGCCAGCAGCCGAGGTGACAGGGACACTGAAGCTTTCTTT. Amino acid sequence: CASSRGDRDTEAFF.

The rearrangement links TRBV7-9 to TRBJ1-5; D not resolved. V lost 2 bases and J lost 4, with 9 bases in between. CDR1 SEHNR and CDR2 FQNEAQ come from the germline V gene (reference sequence). The CDR3 contains 14 residues. CDR3 sequence reads: CASSLRGSNQPQHF. CDR3 nucleotides: TGTGCCAGCAGCTTACGGGGTAGTAATCAGCCCCAGCATTTT.

The chain recombines TRBV6-5 with TRBJ2-3; D might be TRBD1 (6 bases). Germline V gene data show CDR1 as MNHEY and CDR2 as SVGAGI. Trimming stripped 6 bases from V and 5 bases from J, with 6 bases between. The CDR3 loop spans 11 amino acids. The CDR3 DNA follows: TGTGCCAGCAGGGACAGAGATACGCAGTATTTT. It specifies CASRDRDTQYF.

This chain uses TRBV5-1 with TRBJ2-7, with a weak D call TRBD2 (7 bases). Trimming shortened V by 7 bases and J by 4 bases, and 9 bases separated the two germline ends. The germline V gene has CDR1 SGHRS and CDR2 YFSETQ. This CDR3 is built from 11 residues. This chain's CDR3 is CASRGAYEQYF. The CDR3 coding sequence is TGCGCCAGCCGGGGGGCGTACGAGCAGTACTTC.

The chain recombines TRBV4-2 with TRBJ2-3; possible D gene TRBD2, 7 bases. The CDR3 loop spans 18 amino acids. Germline V gives CDR1 LGHNA, CDR2 YNFKEQ. Trimming took off 0 bases at V and 3 bases at J, with 19 bases between the two ends. This chain's CDR3 is CASSQESSGGAFTDTQYF. The CDR3 bases are TGTGCCAGCAGCCAAGAAAGTTCGGGGGGCGCTTTTACAGATACGCAGTATTTT.

V usage is TRBV19 and J usage is TRBJ2-2; 10 bases fit TRBD2. From germline, CDR1 is LNHDA and CDR2 SQIVND (reference sequence). V was pared by 7 bases and J by 1 base, with 9 bases of the junction left unmatched. The CDR3 is 17 amino acids. CDR3 in DNA: TGTGCCAGTACCGCAAGAATAGCGGGGGGGAACACCGGGGAGCTGTTTTTT. Translation gives CASTARIAGGNTGELFF.

The chain couples TRBV19 to TRBJ1-1; D possibly corresponds to TRBD1 (5 bases). The CDR3 is 14 residues long. Germline CDR1 reads LNHDA; CDR2 reads SQIVND (reference sequence). V shed 2 bases and J shed 6 bases, with 13 bases lying between them. CDR3 nucleotides: TGTGCCAGTAGTATAACAGGACGGGCCCCTGAAGCTTTCTTT. Translated, it gives CASSITGRAPEAFF.

The rearrangement joins TRBV11-2 to TRBJ1-1; D gene ambiguous. The CDR3 covers 13 residues. Germline CDR1 is SGHAT and CDR2 is FQNNGV. The germline V and J ends were trimmed by 4 bases and 4 bases, with 10 bases remaining between them. CDR3 region: CASSSITGTEAFF. The CDR3 bases are TGTGCCAGCAGCTCCATAACGGGCACTGAAGCTTTCTTT.

The rearrangement links TRBV30 to TRBJ1-6; weak D call: TRBD1 (6 bases). Germline loops: CDR1 GTSNPN, CDR2 SVGIG (reference sequence). Trimming removed 0 bases at V and 5 bases at J, with 11 bases between. The CDR3 totals 15 residues. The CDR3 DNA sequence: TGTGCCTGGAGTGTGAACAGGGTAAATAATTCACCCCTCCACTTT. This gives the protein CAWSVNRVNNSPLHF. Together with reference TRBV30 and TRBJ1-6, the CDR3 gives the full variable domain: SQTIHQWPATLVQPVGSPLSLECTVEGTSNPNLYWYRQAAGRGLQLLFYSVGIGQISSEVPQNLSASRPQDRQFILSSKKLLLSDSGFYLCAWSVNRVNNSPLHFGNGTRLTVT.

The J gene is TRBJ2-5, the V gene TRBV4-2; a weak D match, TRBD2 (6 bases). CDR3 length: 16 amino acids. Germline CDR1 LGHNA, CDR2 YNFKEQ. Trimming left V 4 bases short and J 5 bases short, with 20 bases between. CDR3 loop: CASSPHPSGPRETQYF. The CDR3 region has the DNA TGTGCCAGCAGCCCTCATCCAAGCGGGCCAAGGGAGACCCAGTACTTC.

The chain combines TRBV6-4 with TRBJ2-1; 9 bases map to TRBD1. CDR3 length equals 16 residues. Unmatched junction bases numbered 5, after V lost 4 bases and J lost 1 base. Germline loops: CDR1 MRHNA, CDR2 SNTAGT. Here the CDR3 reads CASSVEGTGSYNEQFF. CDR3 bases: TGTGCCAGCAGTGTCGAAGGGACAGGGTCCTACAATGAGCAGTTCTTC.

The V and J genes are TRBV18 and TRBJ2-7, with TRBD2 matching 9 bases. J was trimmed by 6 bases and V by 5 bases; bases with no gene match: 11. Germline-derived CDR1 and CDR2 are KGHSH and LQKENI. This CDR3 is built from 15 residues. Written as DNA, the CDR3 is TGTGCCAGCTCATCGGTAGCGGGAGACGCCCTCGAGCAGTACTTC. Encoded protein: CASSSVAGDALEQYF.

The genes are TRBV7-2 and TRBJ1-2; 9 bases fit TRBD1. Trimming removed 7 bases from V and 5 bases from J; junction bases left unmatched: 11. Germline V lookup: CDR1 SGHTA, CDR2 FQGNSA. The CDR3 contains 15 residues. The CDR3 sequence is CASTGQWTGAYGYTF. CDR3 sequence (DNA): TGTGCCAGCACCGGACAATGGACAGGGGCATATGGCTACACCTTC.

The chain recombines TRBV29-1 with TRBJ2-7, with 10 bases that match TRBD2. Germline V lookup: CDR1 SQVTM, CDR2 ANQGSEA. This CDR3 is built from 17 residues. V was clipped by 6 bases and J by 1 base; unmatched bases: 15. Here the CDR3 DNA reads TGCAGCGTAAGCCGCCCAGCGGGAGGGCCTAGGTCCTACGAGCAGTACTTC. Encoded protein: CSVSRPAGGPRSYEQYF.

This clone was found once. The V call is TRBV13, the J call TRBJ2-3; 8 nucleotides line up with TRBD2. CDR1 is PRHDT and CDR2 is FYEKMQ in the germline V gene (reference sequence). The CDR3 has 17 amino acids. V shed 2 bases, J shed 3 bases, and the junction held 10 bases outside the gene matches. CDR3 DNA: TGTGCCAGCAGCTTATACGAGCGGGAGCGGTTGACAGATACGCAGTATTTT. Its protein product is CASSLYERERLTDTQYF.

V is TRBV5-1 and J is TRBJ2-5; possibly TRBD2 for D (6 bases). The CDR3 is 14 residues long. Germline V gene sequence: CDR1 SGHRS, CDR2 YFSETQ. The ends were cut back, 0 bases at V and 4 bases at J, with 10 bases in the middle. CDR3 coding DNA: TGCGCCAGCAGCTTGGTAGGGGACTCAGAGACCCAGTACTTC. Amino acid sequence: CASSLVGDSETQYF.

The rearrangement joins TRBV6-1 to TRBJ2-1; 9 bases line up with TRBD2. CDR1 and CDR2 from the germline V gene are MNHNS and SASEGT. CDR3 size: 13 residues. Losses at the gene ends were 2 bases for V and 10 bases for J; bases not matched to a gene: 3. In DNA, the CDR3 is TGTGCCAGCAGTGAAAGGCTAGCGGGGGAGCAGTTCTTC. Translation gives CASSERLAGEQFF.

The chain uses TRBV24-1 and TRBJ1-5, with D tentatively TRBD1 (5 bases). Germline-derived CDR1 and CDR2 are KGHDR and SFDVKD. The CDR3 contains 16 residues. V was trimmed by 12 bases and J by 0 bases, leaving 20 bases between them. The CDR3 DNA follows: TGTGCCGGCTGGGGGGGGACGGTTTGTAGCAATCAGCCCCAGCATTTT. Translated, it gives CAGWGGTVCSNQPQHF.

This chain connects TRBV27 to TRBJ2-7; 13 positions match TRBD2. V trimming: 5 bases; J trimming: 7 bases; junction bases outside the gene matches: 5. Germline CDR1 is MNHEY and CDR2 is SMNVEV (reference sequence). The CDR3 length is 14 residues. This CDR3 reads CASSGTSGTGEQYF. The CDR3 DNA sequence: TGTGCCAGCAGTGGGACTAGCGGGACGGGGGAGCAGTACTTC.

The chain has TRBV6-6 and TRBJ1-5, with TRBD1 matching 10 bases. From germline, CDR1 is MNHNY and CDR2 SVGAGI (reference sequence). The CDR3 is 15 residues long. V was clipped by 6 bases and J by 2 bases; unmatched bases: 4. CDR3 sequence (DNA): TGTGCCAGCAGCGCCGGGACAGGGGGCAATCAGCCCCAGCATTTT. Encoded protein: CASSAGTGGNQPQHF.

The rearrangement joins TRBV28 to TRBJ2-1; possibly TRBD1 for D (5 bases). Germline-derived CDR1 and CDR2 are MDHEN and SYDVKM. CDR3 length: 14 amino acids. Trimming shortened V by 5 bases and J by 6 bases, and 14 bases separated the two germline ends. The CDR3: CASSPRQRGNEQFF. The DNA of the CDR3 is TGTGCCAGCAGTCCTAGACAGAGAGGCAATGAGCAGTTCTTC.

The chain couples TRBV3-1 (or the pseudogene TRBV3-2) to TRBJ2-1; D remains unclear. In germline, CDR1 is LGHDT, CDR2 YNNKEL (reference sequence). The V and J ends lost 0 bases and 5 bases respectively, with 8 bases between them. The CDR3 extends over 14 amino acids. For the CDR3, the DNA is TGTGCCAGCAGCCAAGATCGGGTGAACAATGAGCAGTTCTTC. Translation: CASSQDRVNNEQFF.